A selection of T cell receptor beta chains follows, all from one sample in a study of blood T cell repertoires in COVID-19. Some clones are missing from TCRdb's copy, which holds only in-frame ones; the method was immunoSEQ multiplex PCR. Among approximately 270,000 clones, approximately 90% were seen once, and the ten largest hold roughly 0.8%. Sequencing input: peripheral blood. These receptor sequences come from a man younger than 45 with acute or convalescent COVID-19. The CDR3 runs from the conserved cysteine through the conserved F or W. The D gene is left open where the match is weak. Clone size is not always given. Where it is, it says once, few, many or a class for expanded clones.

V	J	length	D	size	CDR3	DNA
TRBV11-2	TRBJ2-1	15	TRBD2	-	CASSLALAGVGEQFF	TGTGCCAGCAGCTTAGCCCTAGCGGGAGTCGGCGAGCAGTTCTTC
TRBV7-3	TRBJ2-3	15	TRBD2	-	CASSLGLVSTDTQYF	TGTGCCAGCAGCTTAGGACTAGTGAGCACAGATACGCAGTATTTT
TRBV30	TRBJ1-4	16	-	-	CAWRHLAPPTNEKLFF	TGTGCCTGGCGACATCTCGCCCCCCCAACTAATGAAAAACTGTTTTTT
TRBV7-9	TRBJ2-5	16	-	-	CASSLARGGGQETQYF	TGTGCCAGCAGCTTAGCGCGAGGAGGTGGGCAAGAGACCCAGTACTTC
TRBV28	TRBJ2-3	18	TRBD2	-	CASSFLLAGGGDTDTQYF	TGTGCCAGCAGTTTCCTCCTAGCGGGAGGGGGGGACACAGATACGCAGTATTTT
TRBV7-8	TRBJ2-1	16	TRBD1	-	CASSFRPGQSLNEQFF	TGTGCCAGCAGCTTCCGCCCGGGACAGAGCCTCAATGAGCAGTTCTTC
TRBV2	TRBJ2-7	13	-	-	CASSVTAVGEQYF	TGTGCCAGCAGTGTTACGGCGGTTGGGGAGCAGTACTTC
TRBV2	TRBJ2-3	15	-	-	CASSEFEGLSYMQYF	TGTGCCAGCAGTGAATTTGAGGGCCTATCCTATATGCAGTATTTT
TRBV29-1	TRBJ1-1	13	-	-	CSVQSGMNTEAFF	TGCAGCGTACAGTCAGGGATGAACACTGAAGCTTTCTTT
TRBV6-2/TRBV6-3	TRBJ1-5	16	TRBD1	-	CASSPRDRASNQPQHF	TGTGCCAGCAGTCCACGGGACAGGGCAAGCAATCAGCCCCAGCATTTT
TRBV7-2	TRBJ1-1	12	-	-	CASSPVLAVLRF	TGTGCCAGCAGCCCCGTTCTTGCGGTCCTGAGGTTC
TRBV6-2/TRBV6-3	TRBJ2-2	15	-	-	CASSSNIGGGGELFF	TGTGCCAGCAGTTCAAACATCGGTGGAGGCGGGGAGCTGTTTTTT
TRBV15	TRBJ2-7	14	-	many	CATSSGLGFYEQYF	TGTGCCACCAGCAGTGGACTGGGGTTCTACGAGCAGTACTTC
TRBV30	TRBJ1-1	12	-	-	CAWSRGTTEAFF	TGTGCCTGGAGCCGGGGGACCACTGAAGCTTTCTTT
TRBV19	TRBJ1-1	14	-	-	CASTGGFPNTEAFF	TGTGCCAGTACGGGGGGGTTCCCGAACACTGAAGCTTTCTTT
TRBV18	TRBJ1-2	14	TRBD1	-	CASSHRTGESGYTF	TGTGCCAGCTCACACAGGACAGGGGAGAGTGGCTACACCTTC
TRBV5-5	TRBJ2-1	13	-	once	CASSLASYNEQFF	TGTGCCAGCAGCTTGGCCAGCTACAATGAGCAGTTCTTC
TRBV11-3	TRBJ2-5	16	-	-	CASSSDGGSGAETQYF	TGTGCCAGCAGCTCAGACGGGGGTAGTGGGGCAGAGACCCAGTACTTC
TRBV5-1	TRBJ2-1	15	TRBD2	-	CASSLQSGGRNEQFF	TGCGCCAGCAGCTTGCAGAGCGGGGGGAGGAATGAGCAGTTCTTC
TRBV10-1	TRBJ2-3	13	-	-	CASSVPSTDTQYF	TGCGCCAGCAGTGTTCCTAGCACAGATACGCAGTATTTT
TRBV11-1	TRBJ2-5	16	TRBD2	-	CASSLRTSGGAETQYF	TGTGCCAGCAGCTTGAGGACTAGCGGGGGGGCAGAGACCCAGTACTTC
TRBV4-1	TRBJ2-6	15	TRBD1	-	CASSSQGSGANVLTF	TGCGCCAGCAGCTCACAGGGGTCTGGGGCCAACGTCCTGACTTTC
TRBV6-4	TRBJ2-1	15	TRBD2	-	CASSEGLADYNEQFF	TGTGCCAGCAGTGAGGGACTAGCGGATTACAATGAGCAGTTCTTC
TRBV7-3	TRBJ2-5	16	TRBD1	-	CASSLRGQGTGETQYF	TGTGCCAGCAGCTTGAGGGGACAGGGGACGGGGGAGACCCAGTACTTC
TRBV27	TRBJ1-6	15	-	-	CASSSNPGWDSPLHF	TGTGCCAGCAGTTCAAACCCGGGGTGGGATTCACCCCTCCACTTT
TRBV28	TRBJ2-7	15	TRBD1	-	CASSFDRATGYEQYF	TGTGCCAGCAGTTTCGACAGGGCCACTGGCTACGAGCAGTACTTC
TRBV12-2	TRBJ2-1	12	-	-	CASRLPRGEQFF	TGTGCAAGTCGCTTACCGCGAGGGGAGCAGTTCTTC
TRBV3-1/TRBV3-2	TRBJ1-1	13	TRBD1	-	CASSPGGNTEAFF	TGTGCCAGCAGCCCAGGGGGCAACACTGAAGCTTTCTTT
TRBV11-1	TRBJ1-4	16	-	-	CASSITTGRANEKLFF	TGTGCCAGCTCGATTACCACAGGGAGAGCTAATGAAAAACTGTTTTTT
TRBV3-1/TRBV3-2	TRBJ2-5	16	-	once	CASSLRAPGNGETQYF	TGTGCCAGCAGCCTCCGGGCCCCAGGGAATGGTGAGACCCAGTACTTC
TRBV3-1/TRBV3-2	TRBJ1-6	18	TRBD1	-	CASSTGTGGGGYNSPLHF	TGTGCCAGCAGCACCGGGACAGGGGGTGGGGGATATAATTCACCCCTCCACTTT
TRBV24-1	TRBJ2-1	20	TRBD2	-	CATSVLGGSGRVPPPNEQFF	TGTGCCACCAGTGTCCTGGGAGGTAGCGGGAGGGTCCCTCCCCCCAATGAGCAGTTCTTC
TRBV6-6	TRBJ1-5	12	-	-	CASTRSNQPQHF	TGTGCCAGTACGCGTAGCAATCAGCCCCAGCATTTT
TRBV20-1	TRBJ2-1	11	-	-	CSAAGINEQFF	TGCAGTGCGGCGGGGATTAATGAGCAGTTCTTC
TRBV2	TRBJ2-1	14	TRBD2	once	CGGLAGAGYNEQFF	TGTGGCGGGCTAGCGGGAGCGGGTTACAATGAGCAGTTCTTC
TRBV30	TRBJ1-2	13	-	-	CAWVVKTDDGYTF	TGTGCCTGGGTAGTCAAGACAGATGATGGCTACACCTTC
TRBV30	TRBJ2-5	13	-	-	CAWSVSGRETQYF	TGTGCCTGGAGTGTATCCGGGAGAGAGACCCAGTACTTC
TRBV27	TRBJ2-7	12	TRBD1	-	CASRDRGYEQYF	TGTGCCAGCCGGGACAGGGGTTACGAGCAGTACTTC
TRBV23-1	TRBJ2-6	17	TRBD1	-	CASSPGQGAIGANVLTF	TGCGCCAGCAGCCCGGGACAGGGGGCGATCGGGGCCAACGTCCTGACTTTC
TRBV10-3	TRBJ1-6	16	TRBD1	-	CAISYGGQGESSPLHF	TGTGCCATCAGCTACGGGGGACAGGGTGAAAGTTCACCCCTCCACTTT
TRBV7-9	TRBJ1-3	18	-	-	CASSLKRWDTDSGNTIYF	TGTGCCAGCAGCTTAAAAAGGTGGGACACTGACTCTGGAAACACCATATATTTT
TRBV4-1	TRBJ2-1	14	-	-	CASSQGPGANEQFF	TGCGCCAGCAGCCAAGGTCCTGGGGCCAATGAGCAGTTCTTC
TRBV19	TRBJ2-7	15	TRBD1	-	CASRDRGRSSYEQYF	TGTGCCAGCCGGGACAGGGGGCGTTCTTCCTACGAGCAGTACTTC
TRBV7-6	TRBJ2-7	15	TRBD2	-	CASSLASLAGYEQYF	TGTGCCAGCAGCTTAGCTTCCCTAGCGGGCTACGAGCAGTACTTC
TRBV11-2	TRBJ2-3	15	-	few	CASSSLTSLTDTQYF	TGTGCCAGCAGCTCCCTGACATCCCTTACAGATACGCAGTATTTT
TRBV27	TRBJ2-3	15	TRBD2	-	CASSFRSGRKDTQYF	TGTGCCAGCAGTTTCAGGAGCGGGAGGAAAGATACGCAGTATTTT
TRBV18	TRBJ1-2	13	-	-	CASSPRRNYGYTF	TGTGCCAGCTCACCACGGCGGAACTATGGCTACACCTTC
TRBV6-2/TRBV6-3	TRBJ2-7	20	TRBD2	-	CASSYRHLSLVLAGGREQYF	TGTGCCAGCAGTTACCGTCACCTGTCTTTAGTGCTAGCGGGAGGGCGCGAGCAGTACTTC
TRBV2	TRBJ2-1	12	-	-	CASSGEGIRQFF	TGTGCCAGCAGTGGCGAGGGTATAAGGCAGTTCTTC
TRBV2	TRBJ2-2	13	-	once	CASSERGTGELFF	TGTGCCAGCAGTGAACGAGGAACCGGGGAGCTGTTTTTT
TRBV27	TRBJ1-1	14	-	few	CASRVTGVNTEAFF	TGTGCCAGCAGAGTGACGGGGGTGAACACTGAAGCTTTCTTT
TRBV5-1	TRBJ2-7	14	-	-	CASSPLGGGYEQYF	TGCGCCAGCAGCCCCTTGGGAGGCGGATACGAGCAGTACTTC
TRBV7-9	TRBJ1-1	14	-	-	CASSPSLLNTEAFF	TGTGCCAGCAGCCCGTCACTTCTGAACACTGAAGCTTTCTTT
TRBV7-8	TRBJ1-1	14	-	-	CASSLRSGNTEAFF	TGTGCCAGCAGCTTACGGTCGGGGAACACTGAAGCTTTCTTT